The 15 T cell receptor beta chains below were found in one sample sequenced in a study of OX40 agonist ivuxolimab in advanced cancers. To prepare the library, the immunoSEQ multiplex PCR assay was applied. TCRdb took over this immuneACCESS table, retaining in-frame rearrangements with V and J assigned. Such tables are incomplete; in checked studies, under half of the missing clones stem from an unresolved V gene, and the remainder is unexplained. Across this sample there are roughly 87,000 clones, with about 90% seen only once. About 7.6% of the sample comes from the top ten. This specimen consisted of CD4+ or CD8+ T cells sorted from blood, obtained in a trial of the OX40 agonist ivuxolimab. These receptors were obtained from an adult with an advanced solid tumor such as melanoma, head and neck, liver or kidney cancer.

The rearrangement joins TRBV5-4 to TRBJ1-1, with a tentative D call TRBD1 (6 bases). The V and J ends lost 5 bases and 8 bases respectively, with 19 bases between them. Looked up from germline, CDR1 is SGHNT and CDR2 is YYREEE (reference sequence). CDR3 size: 14 residues. The CDR3, as DNA: TGTGCCAGCAGTCGACAAGGGGGGGCTTTGGAAGCTTTCTTT. Protein sequence: CASSRQGGALEAFF.

In its sample, this clone was seen a few times. This chain links TRBV30 with TRBJ1-1; 7 nucleotides match TRBD1. With V trimmed by 3 bases and J by 3 bases, 4 bases remained unmatched. The CDR3 extends over 13 amino acids. Germline CDR1 GTSNPN, CDR2 SVGIG (reference sequence). This chain's CDR3 is CAWSARGHTEAFF. CDR3 sequence (DNA): TGTGCCTGGAGCGCGAGGGGGCACACTGAAGCTTTCTTT.

The chain couples TRBV19 to TRBJ1-2; TRBD1 is a possible D gene (5 bases). CDR3 length equals 13 residues. Germline V gene data show CDR1 as LNHDA and CDR2 as SQIVND (reference sequence). With 0 bases removed from V and 4 bases from J, the gap between germline ends came to 6 bases. In nucleotides, the CDR3 is TGTGCCAGTAGTATAGACAGGGCCTATGGCTACACCTTC. Translating gives CASSIDRAYGYTF.

This chain uses TRBV9 with TRBJ2-5, with 7 nucleotides matching TRBD1. The CDR3 spans 15 residues. Germline CDR1 is SGDLS and CDR2 is YYNGEE. Trimming removed 0 bases from V and 5 bases from J; junction bases left unmatched: 7. DNA for the CDR3: TGTGCCAGCAGCGTAGAGGGACAGATAACGGAGACCCAGTACTTC. Encoded protein: CASSVEGQITETQYF.

This rearrangement joins TRBV6-6 to TRBJ1-4; D is ambiguous. Germline CDR1 reads MNHNY; CDR2 reads SVGAGI (reference sequence). This CDR3 is 11 amino acids long. The V and J ends lost 11 bases and 5 bases respectively, with 9 bases between them. In DNA form, the CDR3 reads TGTGCCGTAACCGAGAATGAAAAACTGTTTTTT. It encodes CAVTENEKLFF.

In regard to this clone: Other DNA sequences in this sample translate to the same CDR3. The chain recombines TRBV7-9 with TRBJ2-7; D is ambiguous. The CDR3 runs to 11 residues. With 3 bases removed from V and 1 base from J, the gap between germline ends came to 1 base. Germline V gene data show CDR1 as SEHNR and CDR2 as FQNEAQ (reference sequence). The CDR3 nucleotides read TGTGCCAGCAGCTTTTCCTACGAGCAGTACTTC. Translation: CASSFSYEQYF.

This clone was seen a single time. This sequence joins TRBV28 and TRBJ1-2; D ambiguous. V lost 2 bases, J lost 4 bases, and 14 bases lay in between. The CDR3 loop spans 15 amino acids. Per germline, CDR1 MDHEN and CDR2 SYDVKM. CDR3 bases: TGTGCCAGCAGTTTAGGTTTCGCAGGCTCCTATGGCTACACCTTC. Translation gives CASSLGFAGSYGYTF.

The sample holds one count of this clone. The J gene is TRBJ1-2, the V gene TRBV28; 9 bases agree with TRBD1. V lost 5 bases to trimming and J lost 6 bases; unmatched junction nucleotides: 10. This CDR3 has 15 residues. Germline CDR1 MDHEN, CDR2 SYDVKM. CDR3 region: CASSPPGQGANGYTF. For the CDR3, the DNA is TGTGCCAGCAGTCCACCGGGACAGGGTGCCAATGGCTACACCTTC.

The J gene is TRBJ1-5, the V gene TRBV6-1; D remains ambiguous. The V end was cut by 3 bases, the J end by 4 bases, with 13 bases between. The germline V gene encodes CDR1 MNHNS and CDR2 SASEGT. CDR3 length: 15 amino acids. The CDR3 nucleotides are TGTGCCAGCAGTGAGTTCCGCGGATTGAATCAGCCCCAGCATTTT. Amino acid sequence: CASSEFRGLNQPQHF.

This clone is a singleton in its sample. V gene TRBV7-3 combines with J gene TRBJ1-3, with D unclear. The CDR3 runs to 18 residues. Germline V gives CDR1 SGHTA, CDR2 FQGTGA. Trimming removed 0 bases at V and 0 bases at J, with 15 bases between. This CDR3 is CASSLTPGRESSGNTIYF. The CDR3 nucleotides are TGTGCCAGCAGCTTAACCCCTGGGCGGGAGAGCTCTGGAAACACCATATATTTT.

The J gene is TRBJ1-4, the V gene TRBV2, with a weak D call TRBD1 (5 bases). This CDR3 region has 15 residues. Looked up from germline, CDR1 is SNHLY and CDR2 is FYNNEI. The ends were cut back, 9 bases at V and 8 bases at J, with 22 bases in the middle. CDR3 bases: TGTGCCAGACAGGTCCTGAGTTCGGGAGGCGAAAAACTGTTTTTT. Amino acid sequence: CARQVLSSGGEKLFF.

This clone was recorded only once. The J gene is TRBJ2-2, the V gene TRBV15; TRBD1 agrees at 7 bases. This CDR3 is 15 amino acids long. CDR1 and CDR2 from the germline V gene are LNHNV and YYDKDF (reference sequence). J gave up 4 bases and V 5 bases, and 7 bases lay outside the gene matches. CDR3 region: CATSATGMGTGELFF. Written as DNA, the CDR3 is TGTGCCACCAGCGCGACAGGGATGGGCACCGGGGAGCTGTTTTTT. Complete variable domain (other parts from reference TRBV15 and TRBJ2-2): DAMVIQNPRYQVTQFGKPVTLSCSQTLNHNVMYWYQQKSSQAPKLLFHYYDKDFNNEADTPDNFQSRRPNTSFCFLDIRSPGLGDTAMYLCATSATGMGTGELFFGEGSRLTVL.

The chain employs TRBV27 and TRBJ1-3; tentatively, D is TRBD1 (6 bases). Germline V gene lookup returns CDR1 MNHEY and CDR2 SMNVEV (reference sequence). Trimming removed 5 bases from V and 2 bases from J, with 16 bases in between. The CDR3 has 16 residues. CDR3 sequence reads: CASSIPQGLAGNTIYF. CDR3 in DNA: TGTGCCAGCAGTATTCCACAGGGTCTTGCTGGAAACACCATATATTTT.

This rearrangement joins TRBV7-9 to TRBJ2-1; tentative D call: TRBD2 (5 bases). CDR1 SEHNR and CDR2 FQNEAQ come from the germline V gene (reference sequence). The CDR3 consists of 12 residues. V was shortened by 7 bases and J by 4 bases, with 8 bases between the two germline ends. The CDR3, as DNA: TGTGCCAGCAATGGGGAGTACAATGAGCAGTTCTTC. The encoded protein is CASNGEYNEQFF.

This clone was seen once. This chain joins TRBV30 and TRBJ1-5; D may be TRBD1 (6 bases). This CDR3 has 17 residues. Germline V gives CDR1 GTSNPN, CDR2 SVGIG (reference sequence). V lost 4 bases, J lost 0 bases, and 19 bases lay in between. The CDR3, as DNA: TGTGCCTGGACCCCCGGCACAGGGATCTTTAGCAATCAGCCCCAGCATTTT. Encoded protein: CAWTPGTGIFSNQPQHF.